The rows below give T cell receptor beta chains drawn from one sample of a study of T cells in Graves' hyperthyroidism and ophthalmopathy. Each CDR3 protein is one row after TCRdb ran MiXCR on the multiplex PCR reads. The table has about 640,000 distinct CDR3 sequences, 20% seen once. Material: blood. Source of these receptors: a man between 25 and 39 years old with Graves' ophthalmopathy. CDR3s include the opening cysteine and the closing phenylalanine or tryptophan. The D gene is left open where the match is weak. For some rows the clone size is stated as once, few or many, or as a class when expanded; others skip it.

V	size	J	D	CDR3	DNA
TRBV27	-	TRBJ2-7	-	CASAGTVSYEQYF	TGTGCCAGCGCCGGGACTGTCTCCTACGAGCAGTACTTC
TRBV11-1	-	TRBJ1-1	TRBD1	CASSSPGQLGTEAFF	TGTGCCAGCAGCTCACCGGGACAGCTCGGCACTGAAGCTTTCTTT
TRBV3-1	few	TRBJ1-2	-	CASSPAGGGAYGYTF	TGTGCCAGCAGCCCTGCGGGGGGTGGGGCCTATGGCTACACCTTC
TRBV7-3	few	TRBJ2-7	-	CASSLFSGGSYEQYF	TGTGCCAGCAGCTTATTCTCAGGAGGGTCCTACGAGCAGTACTTC
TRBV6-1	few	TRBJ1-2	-	CASSSRRTNYGYTF	TGTGCCAGCAGTTCGCGCAGAACTAACTATGGCTACACCTTC
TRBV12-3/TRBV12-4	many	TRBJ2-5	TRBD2	CASSRERESGETQYF	TGTGCCAGCAGTCGCGAGCGGGAGTCGGGAGAGACCCAGTACTTC
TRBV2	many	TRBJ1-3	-	CASSRGSGNTIYF	TGTGCCAGCAGTAGGGGATCCGGAAACACCATATATTTT
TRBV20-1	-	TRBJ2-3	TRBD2	CSARDRATSGLADTQYF	TGCAGTGCTAGAGATCGGGCGACTAGCGGGCTCGCAGATACGCAGTATTTT
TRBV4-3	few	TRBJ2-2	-	CASRARGNTGELFF	TGCGCCAGCAGGGCGCGGGGGAACACCGGGGAGCTGTTTTTT
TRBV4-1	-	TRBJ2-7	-	CASSRTGLNSYEQYF	TGCGCCAGCAGCCGCACCGGACTGAACTCCTACGAGCAGTACTTC
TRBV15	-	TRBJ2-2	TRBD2	CATSRATSGNTGELFF	TGTGCCACCAGCAGAGCTACTAGCGGGAACACCGGGGAGCTGTTTTTT
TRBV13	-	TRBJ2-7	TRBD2	CASSSASGRAYVQYF	TGTGCCAGCAGCTCAGCTAGCGGGAGGGCCTACGTGCAGTACTTC
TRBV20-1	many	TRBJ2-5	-	CSARTHSETQYF	TGCAGTGCTAGAACTCACTCGGAGACCCAGTACTTC
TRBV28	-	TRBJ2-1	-	CASSSDWDGSYNEQFF	TGTGCCAGCAGTTCTGACTGGGACGGATCCTACAATGAGCAGTTCTTC
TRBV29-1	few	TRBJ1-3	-	CSVEDGTVSGNTIYF	TGCAGCGTTGAAGATGGGACCGTCTCTGGAAACACCATATATTTT
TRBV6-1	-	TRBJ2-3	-	CASSESRGTDTQYF	TGTGCCAGCAGTGAATCCAGGGGTACAGATACGCAGTATTTT
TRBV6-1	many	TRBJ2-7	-	CASRTGPRATYEQYF	TGTGCCAGCAGAACAGGGCCGAGGGCCACCTACGAGCAGTACTTC
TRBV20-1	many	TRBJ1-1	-	CSARKPTGTVNTEAFF	TGCAGTGCTAGGAAGCCGACCGGGACGGTGAACACTGAAGCTTTCTTT
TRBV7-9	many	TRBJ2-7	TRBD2	CASSSGLADEQYF	TGTGCCAGCAGCTCGGGACTAGCCGACGAGCAGTACTTC
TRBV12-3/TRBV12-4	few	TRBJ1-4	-	CASSRGQLNEKLFF	TGTGCCAGCAGCCGCGGACAGCTTAATGAAAAACTGTTTTTT
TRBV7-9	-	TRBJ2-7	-	CASSSPGLNPYEQYF	TGTGCCAGCAGCTCACCGGGACTTAACCCCTACGAGCAGTACTTC
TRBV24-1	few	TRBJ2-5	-	CATSDWGQLAKDQETQYF	TGTGCCACCAGTGATTGGGGACAACTAGCGAAAGACCAAGAGACCCAGTACTTC
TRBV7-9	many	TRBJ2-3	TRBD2	CASSSLAGAEDTQYF	TGTGCCAGCAGCTCATTAGCGGGAGCGGAAGATACGCAGTATTTT
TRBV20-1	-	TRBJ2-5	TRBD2	CSGSAGEVETQYF	TGCAGTGGTAGTGCGGGAGAGGTAGAGACCCAGTACTTC
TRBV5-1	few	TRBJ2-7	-	CASSGSVLTYEQYF	TGCGCCAGCAGCGGATCGGTCCTCACCTACGAGCAGTACTTC
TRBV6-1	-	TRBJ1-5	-	CASSITGNNQPQHF	TGTGCCAGCAGTATTACAGGGAATAATCAGCCCCAGCATTTT
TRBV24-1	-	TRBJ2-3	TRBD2	CATSFPGLADTDTQYF	TGTGCCACCAGCTTCCCGGGACTAGCGGACACAGATACGCAGTATTTT
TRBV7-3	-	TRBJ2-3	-	CASSRGTRTDTQYF	TGTGCCAGCAGCCGGGGTACTCGCACAGATACGCAGTATTTT
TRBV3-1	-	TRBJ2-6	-	CASSHPHISNNVLTF	TGTGCCAGCAGCCATCCTCATATATCTAATAACGTCCTGACTTTC
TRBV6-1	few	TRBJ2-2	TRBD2	CASTNRGFRTRNTGELFF	TGTGCCAGCACCAACCGGGGTTTCAGGACTAGAAACACCGGGGAGCTGTTTTTT
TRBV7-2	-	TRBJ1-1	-	CASSLGRRTTEAFF	TGTGCCAGCAGCTTAGGAAGGCGGACCACTGAAGCTTTCTTT
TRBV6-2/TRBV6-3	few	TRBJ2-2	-	CATSRRYRGTGELFF	TGTGCCACCTCAAGGAGGTATAGGGGTACCGGGGAGCTGTTTTTT
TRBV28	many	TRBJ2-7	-	CASSLAESTRVYYEQYF	TGTGCCAGCAGTTTGGCGGAGTCTACCAGGGTTTACTACGAGCAGTACTTC
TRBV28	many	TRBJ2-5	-	CASSETPGDQETQYF	TGTGCCAGCAGTGAAACACCAGGGGACCAAGAGACCCAGTACTTC
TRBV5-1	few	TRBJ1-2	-	CASSLAGETNYGYTF	TGCGCCAGCAGCTTGGCGGGGGAAACTAACTATGGCTACACCTTC
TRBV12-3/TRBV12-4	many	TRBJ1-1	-	CASRLLRGSTEAFF	TGTGCCAGCAGACTACTTCGCGGTAGCACTGAAGCTTTCTTT
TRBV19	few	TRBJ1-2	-	CASSTRTASKADGYTF	TGTGCCAGTAGTACCCGGACGGCCTCGAAGGCGGATGGCTACACCTTC
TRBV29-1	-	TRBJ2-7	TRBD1	CSVEPGTGGEQYF	TGCAGCGTTGAACCAGGGACAGGGGGCGAGCAGTACTTC
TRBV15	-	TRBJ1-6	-	CATSRDSILASSYNSPLHF	TGTGCCACCAGCAGAGATTCTATATTGGCGAGCTCCTATAATTCACCCCTCCACTTT
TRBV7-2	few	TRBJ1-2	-	CASSPLPGSNYGYTF	TGTGCCAGCAGCCCCCTGCCGGGCAGCAACTATGGCTACACCTTC
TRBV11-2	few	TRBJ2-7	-	CASSLDANRVPLYEQYF	TGTGCCAGCAGCTTAGACGCAAACAGGGTCCCACTCTACGAGCAGTACTTC
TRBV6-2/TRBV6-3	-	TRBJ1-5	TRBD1	CASSYGTEYSNQPQHF	TGTGCCAGCAGTTACGGGACAGAATATAGCAATCAGCCCCAGCATTTT
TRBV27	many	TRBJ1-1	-	CASSLYRGGDTEAFF	TGTGCCAGCAGTTTATATCGGGGAGGGGACACTGAAGCTTTCTTT
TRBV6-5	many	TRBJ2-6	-	CASSYDSSGANVLTF	TGTGCCAGCAGTTACGACAGCTCTGGGGCCAACGTCCTGACTTTC
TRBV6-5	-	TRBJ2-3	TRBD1	CASSLHDRVTDTQYF	TGTGCCAGCAGTTTGCATGACAGGGTCACAGATACGCAGTATTTT
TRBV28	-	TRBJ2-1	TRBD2	CASSRWGPLTSGGSNEQFF	TGTGCCAGCAGCCGTTGGGGCCCTCTTACTAGCGGAGGGAGCAATGAGCAGTTCTTC